The present TCR beta chain was sequenced within a study of regulatory T cells. CD4+ cells were sorted into CD25-high CD127-low regulatory cells and CD25-low CD127-high conventional cells. Trimming pared 4 bases from V and 5 bases from J, leaving 24 bases between. Germline CDR1 reads SGHDN; CDR2 reads FVKESK. This CDR3 comprises 18 residues. As for this clone: Its specificity is not known.

Study observations and caveats: In CD3G-deficient patients, conventional CD4+ T cells were enriched for hydrophobic CDR3 residues at positions 6 and 7.

Amplification used 52 TRBV primers and 13 TRBJ primers. Measured with immunoSEQ multiplex PCR; TCRdb has only the in-frame clones, and not every one. The repertoire includes over 25,000 clones, 85% to 95% of them detected once, and about 1.4% sits in the top ten. This TCR was recovered from a person aged 18 to 30 with CD3G deficiency. The sample comprised conventional CD4+ T cells sorted from blood. The rearrangement links TRBV14 to TRBJ2-1; maybe TRBD2 (7 bases). CDR3 sequence: CASSPLTGGPLRDNEQFF. As DNA, the CDR3 is TGTGCCAGCAGCCCCCTTACGGGGGGCCCCCTACGCGACAATGAGCAGTTCTTC.